Listed below are T cell receptor beta chains from one sample, sequenced in a study of T cell repertoires in cytomegalovirus infection. TCRdb redid the calling of the reads with MiXCR, one entry per CDR3 protein. The sample holds some 560,000 distinct CDR3 sequences, 40% seen once. These receptors lack a known antigen. The specimen was cultured PBMCs, collected from culture after CMV antigen stimulation. These receptors were taken from a human donor in good health (CMV status not recorded). Some clones in this sample may be carry-over from other donors' samples. Both conserved end residues are part of each CDR3. A D gene is named only where the DNA matches it firmly. Size values are once, few and many counts, or a class for expanded clones, and some rows have none.

len,j_gene,v_gene,d_gene,abundance,CDR3aa,CDR3nt
13,TRBJ1-1,TRBV7-2,TRBD1,many,CASSKQGNTEAFF,TGTGCCAGCAGCAAACAGGGGAATACTGAAGCTTTCTTT
15,TRBJ2-7,TRBV7-6,.,few,CASSLATGRLYEQYF,TGTGCCAGCAGCTTAGCGACAGGGAGGCTTTACGAGCAGTACTTC
12,TRBJ2-3,TRBV29-1,.,.,CSVLLATDTQYF,TGCAGCGTTTTGCTAGCCACAGATACGCAGTATTTT
18,TRBJ2-5,TRBV4-1,TRBD2,few,CASSQHRGGSPDQETQYF,TGCGCCAGCAGCCAACACCGCGGCGGGAGCCCCGACCAAGAGACCCAGTACTTC
14,TRBJ2-7,TRBV15,.,.,CATGRQMSSYEQYF,TGTGCCACCGGTCGACAAATGAGCTCCTACGAGCAGTACTTC
14,TRBJ2-4,TRBV7-2,.,many,CASSPRGAKNIQYF,TGTGCCAGCAGCCCGAGGGGGGCCAAAAACATTCAGTACTTC
14,TRBJ1-6,TRBV7-2,.,.,CASRDTGGNSPLHF,TGTGCCAGCAGGGACACGGGAGGGAATTCACCCCTCCACTTT
15,TRBJ1-1,TRBV7-6,TRBD1,.,CASSPRTGLDTEAFF,TGTGCCAGCAGCCCAAGGACAGGACTCGACACTGAAGCTTTCTTT
16,TRBJ2-5,TRBV2,TRBD2,.,CASSEAGTSGPETQYF,TGTGCCAGCAGTGAAGCGGGGACTAGCGGTCCAGAGACCCAGTACTTC
15,TRBJ2-5,TRBV7-2,.,many,CASSTSPGSGETQYF,TGTGCCAGCAGCACATCTCCCGGGTCTGGAGAGACCCAGTACTTC
15,TRBJ1-1,TRBV7-2,.,many,CASSLVAGSGTEAFF,TGTGCCAGCAGCTTAGTGGCAGGCTCGGGCACTGAAGCTTTCTTT
17,TRBJ2-1,TRBV6-2/TRBV6-3,.,few,CASSYPIPRETYNEQFF,TGTGCCAGCAGTTACCCCATTCCCCGGGAGACCTACAATGAGCAGTTCTTC
15,TRBJ1-1,TRBV2,TRBD1,.,CASSDRTGLNTEAFF,TGTGCCAGCAGTGATAGGACAGGGCTGAACACTGAAGCTTTCTTT
14,TRBJ2-3,TRBV2,TRBD2,few,CASNGRGGTDTQYF,TGTGCCAGCAACGGCCGGGGGGGCACAGATACGCAGTATTTT
16,TRBJ2-1,TRBV24-1,.,.,CATSDSASAFYNEQFF,TGTGCCACCAGTGATTCGGCTAGCGCATTCTACAATGAGCAGTTCTTC
14,TRBJ2-7,TRBV6-2/TRBV6-3,.,.,CASSPFGGAYEQYF,TGTGCCAGCTCCCCGTTCGGAGGGGCCTACGAGCAGTACTTC
15,TRBJ1-1,TRBV19,.,once,CASSISGRGLAEAFF,TGTGCCAGTAGTATAAGTGGGCGAGGACTGGCTGAAGCTTTCTTT
17,TRBJ1-2,TRBV6-2/TRBV6-3,TRBD1,few,CASSRPGTGLSFYGYTF,TGTGCCAGCAGCCGTCCCGGGACAGGGCTGAGTTTCTATGGCTACACCTTC
16,TRBJ2-6,TRBV5-1,.,.,CASSLAVAPGANVLTF,TGCGCCAGCAGCTTGGCCGTGGCCCCTGGGGCCAACGTCCTGACTTTC